This entry lists 16 T cell receptor beta chains sequenced from one sample in a study of control samples from healthy donors and cancer patients (dated by TCRdb to 2019 to 2021). Receptor amplification or capture employed the immunoSEQ multiplex PCR assay. TCRdb holds this immuneACCESS table with in-frame rearrangements only. Some clones are missing; in checked studies, unresolved V genes explain under half, and the rest has no known cause. In this sample the table shows 130,000 or so clones, roughly 84% of which occur a single time. Of the sample, roughly 3.2% falls within the top ten clones. The sample comprised blood. The origin of the receptors is a man aged 50-60 years in good health.

The chain couples TRBV19 to TRBJ1-1, with a tentative D call TRBD1 (5 bases). Germline CDR1 reads LNHDA; CDR2 reads SQIVND (reference sequence). The CDR3 has 13 amino acids. V was cut by 3 bases and J by 3 bases, with 8 bases left in between. CDR3 sequence: CASSIWGDTEAFF. In DNA form, the CDR3 reads TGTGCCAGTAGTATTTGGGGGGACACTGAAGCTTTCTTT.

V gene TRBV10-3 combines with J gene TRBJ2-7; 7 positions match TRBD2. V dropped 3 bases and J dropped 7; count of bases not matched to a gene: 3. Looked up from germline, CDR1 is ENHRY and CDR2 is SYGVKD. The CDR3 has 12 residues. The CDR3 reads CAISDLAEEQYF. CDR3 sequence (DNA): TGTGCCATCAGTGATCTAGCGGAAGAGCAGTACTTC.

V and J are TRBV19 and TRBJ2-6; a weak D match, TRBD2 (6 bases). This CDR3 has 16 residues. Trimming pared 7 bases from V and 2 bases from J, leaving 15 bases between. CDR1 and CDR2 from the germline V gene are LNHDA and SQIVND (reference sequence). In DNA, the CDR3 is TGTGCCAGTACAGCAGGGAGGAGCGCTGGGGCCAACGTCCTGACTTTC. It is translated as CASTAGRSAGANVLTF.

The V call is TRBV28, the J call TRBJ1-6, with D uncertain. Trimming left V 1 base short and J 7 bases short, with 8 bases between. This CDR3 spans 14 amino acids. Looked up from germline, CDR1 is MDHEN and CDR2 is SYDVKM. The CDR3 nucleotides read TGTGCCAGCAGTTTATCGCCAAGAAATTCACCCCTCCACTTT. It translates to CASSLSPRNSPLHF.

V usage is TRBV29-1 and J usage is TRBJ2-7, with unresolved D. V gave up 6 bases and J gave up 1 base, with 7 bases separating them. CDR3 size: 11 residues. Germline loops: CDR1 SQVTM, CDR2 ANQGSEA. CDR3 nucleotide sequence: TGCAGCGTCTACACGTCCTACGAGCAGTACTTC. The encoded protein is CSVYTSYEQYF.

The chain employs TRBV30 and TRBJ2-7; TRBD1 is a possible D gene (5 bases). This CDR3 has 14 residues. The ends were cut back, 0 bases at V and 4 bases at J, with 13 bases in the middle. Germline lookup yields CDR1 GTSNPN and CDR2 SVGIG (reference sequence). The chain's CDR3 is CAWSVLGASYEQYF. Here the CDR3 DNA reads TGTGCCTGGAGTGTACTTGGGGCGAGTTACGAGCAGTACTTC.

The chain carries TRBV2 and TRBJ2-7; D tentatively fits TRBD1 or TRBD2 (5 bases each). This CDR3 is 16 amino acids long. The ends were cut back, 7 bases at V and 2 bases at J, with 21 bases in the middle. Looked up from germline, CDR1 is SNHLY and CDR2 is FYNNEI. CDR3 DNA: TGTGCCAGCAATTCCGGGGTGGGGCAGGGTCCCTACGAGCAGTACTTC. Amino acid sequence: CASNSGVGQGPYEQYF.

V and J are TRBV29-1 and TRBJ2-3; perhaps TRBD2 as D (7 bases). The V gene lost 6 bases and the J gene lost 3 bases, with 13 bases spanning the gap. Germline assignment: CDR1 SQVTM and CDR2 ANQGSEA. This CDR3 is 13 amino acids long. DNA for the CDR3: TGCAGCGTGGGTCGGGGGGCTACAGATACGCAGTATTTT. This encodes CSVGRGATDTQYF.

The V gene is TRBV28, the J gene TRBJ2-7; no clear D gene. CDR1 is MDHEN, CDR2 SYDVKM, per germline. V was shortened by 5 bases and J by 1 base, with 9 bases between the two germline ends. The CDR3 has 13 amino acids. Here the CDR3 reads CASSIDKSYEQYF. CDR3 coding DNA: TGTGCCAGCAGTATAGACAAGTCCTACGAGCAGTACTTC.

This clone has a single count. This chain connects TRBV5-4 to TRBJ2-2; 8 bases are shared with TRBD2. In germline, CDR1 is SGHNT, CDR2 YYREEE (reference sequence). The CDR3 runs to 16 residues. V shed 1 base, J shed 4 bases, and the junction held 6 bases outside the gene matches. This CDR3 reads CASSLQASGRTGELFF. CDR3 nucleotide sequence: TGTGCCAGCAGCTTGCAGGCTAGCGGGCGCACCGGGGAGCTGTTTTTT.

The rearrangement uses TRBV28 and TRBJ2-7; TRBD1 matches at 7 bases. From germline, CDR1 is MDHEN and CDR2 SYDVKM. CDR3 length equals 14 residues. Trimming cost V 8 bases and J 5 bases; bases outside gene matches: 12. The CDR3 is CASWNHRGRDEQYF. Here the CDR3 DNA reads TGTGCCAGCTGGAACCACAGGGGTAGGGACGAGCAGTACTTC.

The chain carries TRBV6-5 and TRBJ1-1; no reliable D call. The CDR3 extends over 15 amino acids. V shed 8 bases and J shed 0 bases, with 16 bases lying between them. Germline CDR1 and CDR2: MNHEY and SVGAGI. Written as DNA, the CDR3 is TGTGCCAGCGTTCGGCAGCCTTACATGAACACTGAAGCTTTCTTT. This encodes CASVRQPYMNTEAFF.

The V gene is TRBV5-1, the J gene TRBJ2-4; weak D call: TRBD2 (7 bases). CDR3 length: 16 residues. The germline gives CDR1 SGHRS, CDR2 YFSETQ. V lost 4 bases and J 6 bases, leaving 20 bases between the germline ends. The CDR3 is CASSPQAGAVGNIQYF. The DNA of the CDR3 is TGCGCCAGCAGCCCCCAGGCGGGGGCGGTGGGAAACATTCAGTACTTC.

The rearrangement links TRBV3-1 (or the pseudogene TRBV3-2) to TRBJ2-3; maybe TRBD2 (6 bases). The germline V and J ends were trimmed by 4 bases and 4 bases, with 15 bases remaining between them. Germline loops: CDR1 LGHDT, CDR2 YNNKEL (reference sequence). The CDR3 consists of 15 residues. CDR3 amino acids: CASSPRDLEADTQYF. The CDR3 DNA reads TGTGCCAGCAGCCCACGGGACTTAGAGGCAGATACGCAGTATTTT.

The chain is built from TRBV5-6 and TRBJ2-5; D may be TRBD1 (5 bases). Trimming left V 0 bases short and J 6 bases short, with 18 bases between. The CDR3 length is 16 residues. The germline V gene has CDR1 SGHDT and CDR2 YYEEEE. The CDR3 reads CASSLVGQTIKKTQYF. The DNA of the CDR3 is TGTGCCAGCAGCTTGGTTGGACAAACGATCAAGAAGACCCAGTACTTC.

The V call is TRBV30, the J call TRBJ2-7; D unresolved. Deletions cut 3 bases from V and 0 bases from J, with 12 bases between. In germline, CDR1 is GTSNPN, CDR2 SVGIG (reference sequence). The CDR3 covers 14 residues. The CDR3 sequence: CAWRVSPNSYEQYF. The CDR3 region has the DNA TGTGCCTGGAGGGTTTCCCCGAACTCCTACGAGCAGTACTTC.